Here is one TCR beta chain with its context. This entry belongs to a study of Ad26.COV2.S vaccination and SARS-CoV-2 variants. Across the whole study: Participant was drawn from the COV1001 Ad26.COV2.S trial arm. Doses of Ad26.COV2.S were injected into muscle once or twice, 56 days apart.

Specified treatment: about 20 received Ad26.COV2.S at low or high dose, single or two shots; roughly 5 received placebo; per-sample allocation not given. Sampling occurred on day 63 after the first vaccine or placebo injection. Based in Boston, the donor was an adult of 18-55 years. The vaccine antigen was prefusion-stabilized Wuhan SARS-CoV-2 spike. This table comes from immunoSEQ multiplex PCR, and its TCRdb copy is limited to in-frame clones, with some not included. The sample lists about 320,000 clones, just over 85% occurring once. The origin of this receptor is a person between 18 and 65 years old who received the Ad26.COV2.S COVID-19 vaccine or a placebo. The sample here was peripheral blood, taken in a trial of Ad26.COV2.S vaccine versus placebo.

The CDR3 reads CASSPLQVQKLFF. DNA of the CDR3: TGTGCCAGCAGCCCCCTACAGGTACAAAAACTGTTTTTT. The rearrangement links TRBV4-2 to TRBJ1-4, with a weak D call TRBD1 (5 bases). Trimming shortened V by 4 bases and J by 9 bases, and 12 bases separated the two germline ends. The length of the CDR3 is 13 residues. Germline V lookup: CDR1 LGHNA, CDR2 YNFKEQ.